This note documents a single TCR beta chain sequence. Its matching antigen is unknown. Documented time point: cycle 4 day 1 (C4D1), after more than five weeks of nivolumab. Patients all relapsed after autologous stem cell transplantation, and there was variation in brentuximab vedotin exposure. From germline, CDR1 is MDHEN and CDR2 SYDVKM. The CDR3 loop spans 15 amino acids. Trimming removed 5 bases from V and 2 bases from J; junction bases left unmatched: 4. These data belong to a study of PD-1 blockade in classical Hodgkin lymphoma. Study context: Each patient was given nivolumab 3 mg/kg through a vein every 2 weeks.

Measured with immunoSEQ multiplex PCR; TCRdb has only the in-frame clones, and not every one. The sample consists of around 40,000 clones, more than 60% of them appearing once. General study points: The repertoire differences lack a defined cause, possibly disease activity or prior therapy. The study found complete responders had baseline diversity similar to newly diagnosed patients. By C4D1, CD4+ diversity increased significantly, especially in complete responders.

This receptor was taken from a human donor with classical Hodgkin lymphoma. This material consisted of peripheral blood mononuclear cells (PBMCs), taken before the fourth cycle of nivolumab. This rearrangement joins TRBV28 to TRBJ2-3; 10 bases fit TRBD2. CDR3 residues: CASSTAGGPTDTQYF. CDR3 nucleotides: TGTGCCAGCAGTACAGCGGGGGGGCCCACAGATACGCAGTATTTT.